This T cell receptor beta chain appears in the sequencing data of a study of shared clonotypes between healthy human individuals. CDR1 is SEHNR, CDR2 FQNEAQ, per germline (reference sequence). The V end lost 1 base, the J end lost 2 bases, and 10 bases lay between the germline ends. CDR3 length equals 15 residues. Clones were read by immunoSEQ multiplex PCR, and TCRdb kept only the in-frame ones, dropping some. This table holds 950,000 to 1,300,000 clones, approximately 72% found once. This TCR came from a man between 18 and 35 years old in good health. The chain joins TRBV7-9 to TRBJ2-3, with D possibly matching TRBD2 (7 bases). The sequencing input was memory CD4+ T cells sorted from blood. Subset meaning: CD45RA-negative fraction. The CDR3 region has the DNA TGTGCCAGCAGCTTAGTGGCGGGGGCCACAGATACGCAGTATTTT. Its protein is CASSLVAGATDTQYF.